Reported below is one TCR beta chain. The antigen remains undetermined. The donors gave bone marrow, and they were healthy. The sample belongs to a study of cytomegalovirus exposure and HLA in healthy donors. Whole-study results and caveats: A highly shared variant cluster was judged a likely technical artifact.

The germline V gene encodes CDR1 SGHVS and CDR2 FQNEAQ. The CDR3 has 18 residues. V shed 1 base and J 0 bases; nucleotides not matched to a gene: 3. 60 Vbeta and 13 Jbeta primers were used in PCR. The table came from immunoSEQ multiplex PCR; TCRdb's copy has only in-frame clones and leaves some out. Among roughly 130,000 clones, just over 75% were seen once, and the ten largest hold approximately 1.7%. This sequence was found in a woman between 45 and 60 years old in good health and CMV-seronegative. The chain recombines TRBV7-8 with TRBJ2-4, with 13 bases aligning to TRBD2. Sequencing input: PBMCs. CDR3 DNA sequence: TGTGCCAGCAGCTTAGGGGGACTAGCGGGGTTAGCCAAAAACATTCAGTACTTC. This encodes CASSLGGLAGLAKNIQYF.